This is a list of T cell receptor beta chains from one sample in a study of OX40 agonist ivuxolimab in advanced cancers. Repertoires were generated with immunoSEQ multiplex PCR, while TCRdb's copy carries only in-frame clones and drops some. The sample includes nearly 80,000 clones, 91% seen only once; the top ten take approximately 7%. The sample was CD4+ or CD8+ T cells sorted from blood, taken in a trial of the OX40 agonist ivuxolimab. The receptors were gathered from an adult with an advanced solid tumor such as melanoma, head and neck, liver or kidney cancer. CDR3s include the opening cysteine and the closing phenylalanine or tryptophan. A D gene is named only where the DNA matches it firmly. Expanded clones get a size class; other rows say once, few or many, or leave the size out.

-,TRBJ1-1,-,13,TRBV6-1,TGTGCCAGCAGTGAAACCGTGAACACTGAAGCTTTCTTT,CASSETVNTEAFF
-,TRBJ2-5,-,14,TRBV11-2,TGTGCCAGCAGCTTCCGGGACCCCCAAGAGACCCAGTACTTC,CASSFRDPQETQYF
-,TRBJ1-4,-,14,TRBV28,TGTGCCAGCAGTTTAGGGGGCGTAGGAGAAAAACTGTTTTTT,CASSLGGVGEKLFF
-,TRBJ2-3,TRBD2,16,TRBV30,TGTGCCTGGAGTGCCGGACTAGCGGGATTCACAGATACGCAGTATTTT,CAWSAGLAGFTDTQYF
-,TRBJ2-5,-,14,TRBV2,TGTGCCAGCATGGGAGCACTTCCTCAAGAGACCCAGTACTTC,CASMGALPQETQYF
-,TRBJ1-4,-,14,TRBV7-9,TGTGCCAGCAGCTTTTTGCGCGCCGGGGAAAAACTGTTTTTT,CASSFLRAGEKLFF
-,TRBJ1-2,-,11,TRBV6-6,TGTGCCAGCAGTTACTCGCAGGGCTACACCTTC,CASSYSQGYTF
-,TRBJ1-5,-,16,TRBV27,TGTGCCAGCAGTTTCAAGGGGACCGATAGCAATCAGCCCCAGCATTTT,CASSFKGTDSNQPQHF
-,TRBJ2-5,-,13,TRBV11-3,TGTGCCAGCAGCCGGACGGGACAAGAGACCCAGTACTTC,CASSRTGQETQYF
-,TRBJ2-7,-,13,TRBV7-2,TGTGCCAGCAGCGAAAGGGACACCTACGAGCAGTACTTC,CASSERDTYEQYF
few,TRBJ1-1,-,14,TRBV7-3,TGTGCCAGCAGGCCGACAGCCGCGGCCACTGAAGCTTTCTTT,CASRPTAAATEAFF
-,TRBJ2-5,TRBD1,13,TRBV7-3,TGTGCCAGCAGCTTACAGGGGGATGAGACCCAGTACTTC,CASSLQGDETQYF
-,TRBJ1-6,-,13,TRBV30,TGTGCCTGGAGGGGTTATGATAATTCACCCCTCCACTTT,CAWRGYDNSPLHF
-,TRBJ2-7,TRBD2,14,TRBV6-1,TGTGCCAGCAGTATAGCGGGAGGGTCCTACGAGCAGTACTTC,CASSIAGGSYEQYF
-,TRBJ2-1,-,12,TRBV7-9,TGTGCCAGCAGCGTCTCCTCTAGTGAGCAGTTCTTC,CASSVSSSEQFF
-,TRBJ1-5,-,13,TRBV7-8,TGTGCCAGCAGCTCTGACAGCGATCAGCCCCAGCATTTT,CASSSDSDQPQHF
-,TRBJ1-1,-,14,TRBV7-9,TGTGCCAGCAGCTTATCTAGCGACGGCACTGAAGCTTTCTTT,CASSLSSDGTEAFF
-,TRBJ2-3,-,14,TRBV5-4,TGTGCCGGCAGCTTGCCGGGTACCCCAGATACGCAGTATTTT,CAGSLPGTPDTQYF
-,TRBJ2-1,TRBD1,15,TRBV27,TGTGCCAGCAGTTTCAGGGGACAGGGGGCCTATGAGCAGTTCTTC,CASSFRGQGAYEQFF
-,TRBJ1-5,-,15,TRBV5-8,TGTGCCAGCAGCACCTTCCAAGGGAGCAATCAGCCCCAGCATTTT,CASSTFQGSNQPQHF
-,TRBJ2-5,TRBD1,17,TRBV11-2,TGTGCCAGCAGCAACCGGGGGGACAGGGGAGGTCAAGAGACCCAGTACTTC,CASSNRGDRGGQETQYF
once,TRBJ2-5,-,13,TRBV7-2,TGTGCCAGCAGCCTCTCCAGCGGGGAGACCCAGTACTTC,CASSLSSGETQYF
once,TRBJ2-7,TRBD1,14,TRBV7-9,TGTGCCAGCAGCCAAGGACAGGCACCATACGAGCAGTACTTC,CASSQGQAPYEQYF
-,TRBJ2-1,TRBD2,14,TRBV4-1,TGCGCCAGCAGCCTTAGCGGGAGTGGGAATGAGCAGTTCTTC,CASSLSGSGNEQFF
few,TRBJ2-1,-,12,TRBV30,TGTGCCTGGAGCGACATTTACAATGAGCAGTTCTTC,CAWSDIYNEQFF
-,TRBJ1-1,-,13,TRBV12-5,TGTGCCTCCAGTCGAGGGTTGAACACTGAAGCTTTCTTT,CASSRGLNTEAFF
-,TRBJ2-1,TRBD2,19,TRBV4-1,TGCGCCAGCAGCCAAGGGACTAGCGGGAGGTCCTGGAGAGGGGATGAGCAGTTCTTC,CASSQGTSGRSWRGDEQFF
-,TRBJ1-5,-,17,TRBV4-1,TGCGCCAGCAGCCAAGGGAGGCAGGGCGCGAGCAATCAGCCCCAGCATTTT,CASSQGRQGASNQPQHF
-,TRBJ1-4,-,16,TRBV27,TGTGCCAGCAGTTTAAGGCCGGGACTACCGACCTCGAAACTGTTTTTT,CASSLRPGLPTSKLFF
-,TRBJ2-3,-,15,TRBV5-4,TGTGCCAGCAGCGCCGGGAAGATCAGCACAGATACGCAGTATTTT,CASSAGKISTDTQYF
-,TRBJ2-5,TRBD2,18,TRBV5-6,TGTGCCAGCAGCTTGGGGTTGCTGACCGCTAGCGGACAAGAGACCCAGTACTTC,CASSLGLLTASGQETQYF
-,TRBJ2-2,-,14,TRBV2,TGTGCCAGCAGGGCGGGCCTAGGGACCGGGGAGCTGTTTTTT,CASRAGLGTGELFF
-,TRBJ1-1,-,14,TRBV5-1,TGCGCCAGCAGCTTAGAATTGCGGAACACTGAAGCTTTCTTT,CASSLELRNTEAFF
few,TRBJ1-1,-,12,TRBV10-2,TGCGCCAGCAAAGCCAGCCACACTGAAGCTTTCTTT,CASKASHTEAFF
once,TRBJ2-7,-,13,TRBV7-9,TGTGCCAGCAGCTTTAGTGGGGACCCGGCACAGTACTTC,CASSFSGDPAQYF
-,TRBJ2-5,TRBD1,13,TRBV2,TGTGCCGCTCAGGGACAGACAAGCGAGACCCAGTACTTC,CAAQGQTSETQYF